This note documents a single T cell receptor (beta chain) sequence. Its antigen is still unknown. This entry is derived from a study of T cells expressing NK-cell markers (dated by TCRdb to between 2020 and 2021). Looking at the study overall: Fewer than ten donors provided sorted CD3+CD56+NKG2C+, CD3+CD56+NKG2C- and CD3+CD56-NKG2C+ T-cell subsets, whose TCR beta-chain repertoires were profiled. Seven of the eight sequenced donors were HCMV-seropositive and one was HCMV-seronegative. The eight sequenced donors were randomly selected healthy volunteers, three men and five women. Illumina HiSeq 2000/2500, MiSeq or NextSeq was used to sequence libraries as 2 x 150 bp reads. Results the study describes overall, beyond this receptor: For six donors, the dominant CD3+CD56+NKG2C+ clonotypes were among the top 10 CD8+ clonotypes and accounted for roughly 1.0-8% of CD8+ T cells. Whether the expanded NKG2C-expressing T cell clones were specific for HCMV antigens remained unclear. Those dominant clonotypes were again the most abundant among CD3+CD56-NKG2C+ cells in several donors, at roughly 25-60.1%.

The reads were generated on an Illumina HiSeq 2000. TCR beta cDNA libraries were prepared using 5'RACE template switching, which introduced a universal primer site and unique molecular identifiers. cDNA synthesis was primed from the TCR beta constant segment and was followed by two successive PCR amplification steps. Processing in the source paper ran as follows. MIGEC was used to demultiplex reads and group the reads by UMI, and MiTCR was used to assemble and quantify clonotypes. Only TCR cDNA sequences supported by at least two reads were kept to exclude erroneous sequences. Downstream repertoire analysis used the tcR package, and clonotypes were matched across fractions by CDR3 nucleotide sequence plus V segment. VDJmatch was used to annotate antigen specificity against VDJdb, with one amino acid substitution in CDR3 allowed. After reprocessing by TCRdb, each CDR3 protein sequence is one entry, and no DNA is given. The V and J calls reflect TCRdb's pipeline rather than the authors' work. This sample's table has entries for over 350,000 distinct CDR3 sequences. Roughly 10% of the sample is held by the ten biggest clonotypes.

A commercial ELISA kit detecting HCMV-specific IgG in serum was used to determine HCMV serostatus. Ficoll density gradient centrifugation was used to isolate peripheral blood mononuclear cells from blood. CDR1 and CDR2 were assigned from the germline V gene as MGHRA and YSYEKL. The CDR3, from cysteine to phenylalanine, totals 15 residues. No DNA sequence is on record. This TCR came from a woman between 45 and 60 years old in good health. Donor details come from another sample of the same person, matched by shared clones. Sequenced input: blood T cells: a sorted CD56 or NKG2C T cell subset, CD4+ or CD8+ T cells, or bulk PBMC T cells (not recorded which). The chain joins TRBV4-1 to TRBJ2-5. The CDR3 protein is CASSQEERLIETQYF.